Detailed here is one T cell receptor (beta chain). Its specificity is not known. These data belong to a study of T cell responses to AZD1222 COVID-19 vaccine. Findings and caveats of the study: Clonal diversity may have been underestimated, and the donors were mostly white British, with more females than males. An increase in Spike-specific TCR breadth and depth was observed after two AZD1222 doses.

Only in-frame clones appear in the TCRdb table, and some are missing; sequencing was by immunoSEQ multiplex PCR. The sample has about 150,000 clones; more than 85% are singletons. Germline loops: CDR1 LNHDA, CDR2 SQIVND (reference sequence). The CDR3 spans 14 residues. V gave up 5 bases and J gave up 8 bases, with 15 bases separating them. The sequences come from peripheral blood, collected on day 0 of AZD1222 vaccination. V is TRBV19 and J is TRBJ1-4; D remains ambiguous. The source is an adult in good health. The CDR3 sequence: CASSEWGRWEKLFF. The DNA for the CDR3 is TGTGCCAGTAGTGAATGGGGTCGATGGGAAAAACTGTTTTTT.